The 4 T cell receptor beta chains in this list originate from one sample, sequenced in a study of T-cell memory formation after mild COVID-19. TCRdb analysed the 5' RACE reads with MiXCR anew, one entry per CDR3 protein. In the table there are 500,000 to 600,000 distinct CDR3 sequences, about a sixth of which are singletons. The sequenced sample was PBMCs or a T cell subset sorted from them (not recorded which). The receptors were sampled from an adult woman who had mild COVID-19 (a few samples of this study predate the infection). Cell type and time point are not known.

V and J are TRBV5-1 and TRBJ1-2; D ambiguous. Looked up from germline, CDR1 is SGHRS and CDR2 is YFSETQ. The CDR3 is 14 residues long. With 0 bases removed from V and 8 bases from J, the gap between germline ends came to 14 bases. In DNA, the CDR3 is TGCGCCAGCAGCTTGGAGACGACCCGCCAAGGCTACACCTTC. Its protein is CASSLETTRQGYTF.

This clonotype appeared a few times. The V call is TRBV5-6, the J call TRBJ2-7; TRBD1 might be the D (5 bases). This CDR3 region has 14 residues. V lost 3 bases, J lost 0 bases, and 10 bases lay in between. Germline-derived CDR1 and CDR2 are SGHDT and YYEEEE. The CDR3 DNA follows: TGTGCCAGCAGCTCCGACAGCAGCTCCTACGAGCAGTACTTC. As protein: CASSSDSSSYEQYF.

This clonotype came up a few times. The CDR3 DNA is TGCAGCGTTGTGACGATGAGCTCCTACGAGCAGTACTTC. Translation gives CSVVTMSSYEQYF. This rearrangement joins TRBV29-1 to TRBJ2-7; no clear D gene. The CDR3 has 13 amino acids. Per germline, CDR1 SQVTM and CDR2 ANQGSEA. V dropped 4 bases and J dropped 0 bases, with 10 bases sitting between them.

In this sample, this clonotype turned up many times. This rearrangement joins TRBV2 to TRBJ2-2; maybe TRBD1 (6 bases). The length of the CDR3 is 15 residues. The V and J ends lost 7 bases and 3 bases respectively, with 15 bases between them. The germline V gene encodes CDR1 SNHLY and CDR2 FYNNEI. The CDR3 DNA reads TGTGCCAGCAACTCTATAGGGGGAGACACCGGGGAGCTGTTTTTT. It codes for CASNSIGGDTGELFF.